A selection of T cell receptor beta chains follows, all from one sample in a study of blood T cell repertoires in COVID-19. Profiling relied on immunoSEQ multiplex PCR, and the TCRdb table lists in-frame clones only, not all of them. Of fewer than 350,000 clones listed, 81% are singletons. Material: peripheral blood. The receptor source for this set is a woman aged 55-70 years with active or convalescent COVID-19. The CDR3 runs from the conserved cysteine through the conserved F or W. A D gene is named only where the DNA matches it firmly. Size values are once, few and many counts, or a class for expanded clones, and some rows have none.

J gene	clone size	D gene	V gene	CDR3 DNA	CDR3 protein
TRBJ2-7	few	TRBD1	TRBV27	TGTGCCAGCAGTTTTAGACAGGGATTGATACATTACGAGCAGTACTTC	CASSFRQGLIHYEQYF
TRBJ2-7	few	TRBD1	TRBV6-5	TGTGCCAGCATCGGGACAGCAGGCAAAGAGCAGTACTTC	CASIGTAGKEQYF
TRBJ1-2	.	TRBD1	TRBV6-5	TGTGCCAGCAGTCGGACAGGGGCTCTCTATGGCTACACCTTC	CASSRTGALYGYTF
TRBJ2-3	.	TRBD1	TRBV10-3	TGTGCCATCAGTGAACCCCTGGACAGGGCAACGGGGACTAGCACAGATACGCAGTATTTT	CAISEPLDRATGTSTDTQYF
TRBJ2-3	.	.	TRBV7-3	TGTGCCAGCAGCACAGTCACCGGGACTCACACAGATACGCAGTATTTT	CASSTVTGTHTDTQYF
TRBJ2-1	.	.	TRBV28	TGTGCCACCCACCCCGCAGCGCACAATGAGCAGTTCTTC	CATHPAAHNEQFF
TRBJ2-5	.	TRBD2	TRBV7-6	TGTGCCAGCAGCCTGATAGCGGGGGGGGCCTCGGGGACCCAGTACTTC	CASSLIAGGASGTQYF
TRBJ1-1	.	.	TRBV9	TGTGCCAGCAGCGTTCGAAGCGCAGATGCCCCAGCTTTCTTT	CASSVRSADAPAFF
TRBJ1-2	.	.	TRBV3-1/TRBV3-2	TGTGCCAGCAGCCATGGTCTCAGGGTCTATGGCTACACCTTC	CASSHGLRVYGYTF
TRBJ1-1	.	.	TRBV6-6	TGTGCCAGCAGTCGGATCCGGGACAACCGGTTGAACACTGAAGCTTTCTTT	CASSRIRDNRLNTEAFF
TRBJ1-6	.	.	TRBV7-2	TGTGCCAGCGGGCCCAGCCGTAATTCACCCCTCCACTTT	CASGPSRNSPLHF